These 18 T cell receptor beta chains came from one sample sequenced in a study of blood T cell repertoires in COVID-19. Some clones are missing from TCRdb's copy, which holds only in-frame ones; the method was immunoSEQ multiplex PCR. The data hold roughly 340,000 clones, with around 91% observed a single time. The source material was peripheral blood. The receptor source for this set is a woman aged 18 to 35 who had recovered from COVID-19.

The genes are TRBV19 and TRBJ2-4, with 9 bases fitting TRBD1. Germline CDR1 is LNHDA and CDR2 is SQIVND (reference sequence). The length of the CDR3 is 17 residues. V lost 3 bases and J lost 6; bases outside the gene matches: 12. The CDR3 protein is CASSISGTGRPGNIQYF. CDR3 DNA sequence: TGTGCCAGTAGTATTAGTGGGACAGGGCGGCCGGGAAACATTCAGTACTTC. Full variable domain (missing parts from reference TRBV19 and TRBJ2-4): DGGITQSPKYLFRKEGQNVTLSCEQNLNHDAMYWYRQDPGQGLRLIYYSQIVNDFQKGDIAEGYSVSREKKESFPLTVTSAQKNPTAFYLCASSISGTGRPGNIQYFGAGTRLSVL.

CDR3 sequence: CASSQGRALASYNEQFF. CDR3 coding DNA: TGCGCCAGCAGCCAGGGGAGAGCGCTCGCCTCCTACAATGAGCAGTTCTTC. The chain is built from TRBV4-1 and TRBJ2-1, with D possibly matching TRBD2 (5 bases). There are 17 residues in the CDR3. V was clipped by 3 bases and J by 0 bases, with 15 bases between them. Germline V gene sequence: CDR1 MGHRA, CDR2 YSYEKL.

The chain uses TRBV5-6 and TRBJ2-1; 9 nucleotides align to TRBD1. V shed 2 bases, J shed 6 bases, and the junction held 3 bases outside the gene matches. The CDR3 spans 14 residues. The V gene's germline CDR1 is SGHDT and CDR2 YYEEEE. CDR3 DNA: TGTGCCAGCAGCTTCTGGGACAGGGTCAATGAGCAGTTCTTC. Protein sequence: CASSFWDRVNEQFF.

The chain has TRBV5-1 and TRBJ2-3; D may be TRBD2 (5 bases). The CDR3 length is 16 residues. CDR1 is SGHRS and CDR2 is YFSETQ in the germline V gene. The V end lost 2 bases, the J end lost 6 bases, and 19 bases lay between the germline ends. The CDR3 bases are TGCGCCAGCAGCTTAATACTAACGGGGAGAGGGGATACGCAGTATTTT. As protein: CASSLILTGRGDTQYF.

The chain links TRBV6-2 or TRBV6-3 to TRBJ2-3; D perhaps matches TRBD2 (6 bases). Germline assignment: CDR1 MNHEY and CDR2 SVGEGT. V was cut by 6 bases and J by 4 bases, with 11 bases left in between. The CDR3 covers 13 residues. The CDR3 DNA reads as TGTGCCAGCAGCCCGGGAGCGCCAGATACGCAGTATTTT. This codes for CASSPGAPDTQYF.

The rearrangement links TRBV19 to TRBJ1-2; D is ambiguous. The CDR3 consists of 13 residues. V was pared by 4 bases and J by 3 bases, with 9 bases between. Per germline, CDR1 LNHDA and CDR2 SQIVND (reference sequence). The CDR3: CASSRERHYGYTF. In DNA, the CDR3 is TGTGCCAGTAGTAGGGAGCGTCACTATGGCTACACCTTC.

The table lists this clone with a few counts. The chain combines TRBV3-1 (or the pseudogene TRBV3-2) with TRBJ1-6; D perhaps matches TRBD1 (6 bases). CDR3 size: 17 residues. V was pared by 5 bases and J by 5 bases, with 19 bases between. Germline-derived CDR1 and CDR2 are LGHDT and YNNKEL (reference sequence). CDR3 nucleotides: TGTGCCAGCAGCTTCTCATCTAGGGGGGGTGATAATTCACCCCTCCACTTT. Residues: CASSFSSRGGDNSPLHF.

This rearrangement joins TRBV6-5 to TRBJ1-6; 9 bases line up with TRBD1. V shed 6 bases, J shed 6 bases, and the junction held 6 bases outside the gene matches. Germline values: CDR1 MNHEY, CDR2 SVGAGI. This CDR3 has 15 residues. The CDR3 reads CASSPGQGPNSPLHF. CDR3 sequence (DNA): TGTGCCAGCAGCCCGGGACAGGGACCTAATTCACCCCTCCACTTT.

The chain carries TRBV10-3 and TRBJ1-4, with D maybe TRBD1 (5 bases). The V end was cut by 3 bases, the J end by 5 bases, with 7 bases between. There are 13 residues in the CDR3. CDR1 is ENHRY and CDR2 is SYGVKD in the germline V gene. CDR3 nucleotides: TGTGCCATCAGTGATAAGGGGAATGAAAAACTGTTTTTT. This sequence encodes CAISDKGNEKLFF.

This chain links TRBV18 with TRBJ2-7, with 14 bases matching TRBD2. Trimming cost V 4 bases and J 4 bases; bases outside gene matches: 6. The CDR3 loop spans 16 amino acids. Germline V CDR1 and CDR2: KGHSH, LQKENI. The CDR3: CASSRGLAGGEYEQYV. DNA of the CDR3: TGTGCCAGCTCACGAGGACTAGCGGGAGGCGAGTACGAGCAGTACGTC.

The V and J genes are TRBV7-2 and TRBJ2-1, with 11 bases lining up with TRBD2. The CDR3 loop spans 16 amino acids. J gave up 7 bases and V 5 bases, and 10 bases lay outside the gene matches. From germline, CDR1 is SGHTA and CDR2 FQGNSA. The CDR3 sequence is CASSITGLAASNEQFF. As DNA, the CDR3 is TGTGCCAGCAGCATCACGGGACTAGCGGCTTCGAATGAGCAGTTCTTC.

CDR3 loop: CASSLDRNRHVLAGNTIYF. The CDR3, as DNA: TGTGCCAGCAGCTTAGACAGAAACAGGCACGTCCTCGCTGGAAACACCATATATTTT. The J gene is TRBJ1-3, the V gene TRBV11-2; TRBD1 is a possible D gene (5 bases). The CDR3 contains 19 residues. V gave up 0 bases and J gave up 2 bases, with 20 bases separating them. Germline CDR1 and CDR2: SGHAT and FQNNGV. Complete variable domain (other parts from reference TRBV11-2 and TRBJ1-3): EAGVAQSPRYKIIEKRQSVAFWCNPISGHATLYWYQQILGQGPKLLIQFQNNGVVDDSQLPKDRFSAERLKGVDSTLKIQPAKLEDSAVYLCASSLDRNRHVLAGNTIYFGEGSWLTVV.

J is TRBJ2-3 and V is TRBV21-1; TRBD2, the table's D call, lacks a check against the DNA. TRBV21-1 is a pseudogene locus. This CDR3 has 18 amino acids. The CDR3 loop reads CASINWASGESSTDTQYF. CDR3 sequence (DNA): TGTGCCAGCATCAATTGGGCTAGCGGGGAATCTAGCACAGATACGCAGTATTTT.

CDR3 amino acids: CASSFSRGYGYTF. In nucleotides, the CDR3 is TGTGCCAGCAGTTTCAGCAGGGGGTATGGCTACACCTTC. The rearrangement uses TRBV12-3 or TRBV12-4 and TRBJ1-2; 7 bases line up with TRBD1. V trimming: 3 bases; J trimming: 5 bases; junction bases outside the gene matches: 3. This CDR3 comprises 13 residues.

This chain links TRBV27 with TRBJ2-2; D is uncertain. CDR1 is MNHEY and CDR2 is SMNVEV in the germline V gene (reference sequence). V was shortened by 4 bases and J by 0 bases, with 6 bases between the two germline ends. CDR3 length: 14 amino acids. CDR3 DNA: TGTGCCAGCAGTTGGCAGTCGAACACCGGGGAGCTGTTTTTT. Its protein product is CASSWQSNTGELFF.

This clone was recorded a few times. The chain is built from TRBV5-1 and TRBJ1-2, with D possibly being TRBD1 (6 bases). Germline CDR1 SGHRS, CDR2 YFSETQ. This CDR3 has 14 residues. Deletions cut 4 bases from V and 5 bases from J, with 15 bases between. The CDR3 spells CASSTGLIRYGYTF. For the CDR3, the DNA is TGCGCCAGCAGCACAGGGCTAATCCGATATGGCTACACCTTC.

This clone showed up just a few times. The chain carries TRBV4-3 and TRBJ1-4; 7 bases match TRBD1. V shed 4 bases, J shed 5 bases, and the junction held 10 bases outside the gene matches. This CDR3 comprises 16 residues. Germline CDR1 and CDR2: LGHNA and YSLEER. The CDR3 region is CASSRNPGQHNEKLFF. The CDR3, as DNA: TGCGCCAGCAGCCGGAATCCGGGACAGCACAATGAAAAACTGTTTTTT.

A single count supports this clone. This sequence joins TRBV4-3 and TRBJ1-4, with D tentatively TRBD1 (6 bases). The CDR3 is 14 amino acids. CDR1 is LGHNA, CDR2 YSLEER, per germline. The V end was cut by 4 bases, the J end by 8 bases, with 14 bases between. CDR3 sequence (DNA): TGCGCCAGCAGCCGGGACATTCTAAACGAAAAACTGTTTTTT. Translated: CASSRDILNEKLFF.